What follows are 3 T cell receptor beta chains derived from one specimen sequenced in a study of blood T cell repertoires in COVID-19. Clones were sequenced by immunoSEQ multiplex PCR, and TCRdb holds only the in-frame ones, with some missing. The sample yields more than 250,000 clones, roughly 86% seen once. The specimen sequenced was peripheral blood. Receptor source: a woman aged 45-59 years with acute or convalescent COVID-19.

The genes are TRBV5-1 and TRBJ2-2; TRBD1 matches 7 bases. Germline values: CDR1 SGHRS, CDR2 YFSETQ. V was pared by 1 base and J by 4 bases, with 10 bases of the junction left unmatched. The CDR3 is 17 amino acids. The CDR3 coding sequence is TGCGCCAGCAGCTTGAGGTCGACAGGGTTCGGCACCGGGGAGCTGTTTTTT. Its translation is CASSLRSTGFGTGELFF.

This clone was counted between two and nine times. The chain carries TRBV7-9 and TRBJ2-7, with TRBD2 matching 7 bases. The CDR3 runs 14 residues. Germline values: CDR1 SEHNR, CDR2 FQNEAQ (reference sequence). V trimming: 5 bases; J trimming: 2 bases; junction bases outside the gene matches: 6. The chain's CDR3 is CASSQGGPTYEQYF. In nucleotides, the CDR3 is TGTGCCAGCAGCCAGGGAGGGCCGACCTACGAGCAGTACTTC.

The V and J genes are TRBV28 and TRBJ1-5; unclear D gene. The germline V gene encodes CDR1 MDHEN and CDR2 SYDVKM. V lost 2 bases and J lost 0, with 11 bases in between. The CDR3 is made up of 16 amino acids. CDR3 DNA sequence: TGTGCCAGCAGTTTAGGGCCTCAGAGTAGCAATCAGCCCCAGCATTTT. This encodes CASSLGPQSSNQPQHF.